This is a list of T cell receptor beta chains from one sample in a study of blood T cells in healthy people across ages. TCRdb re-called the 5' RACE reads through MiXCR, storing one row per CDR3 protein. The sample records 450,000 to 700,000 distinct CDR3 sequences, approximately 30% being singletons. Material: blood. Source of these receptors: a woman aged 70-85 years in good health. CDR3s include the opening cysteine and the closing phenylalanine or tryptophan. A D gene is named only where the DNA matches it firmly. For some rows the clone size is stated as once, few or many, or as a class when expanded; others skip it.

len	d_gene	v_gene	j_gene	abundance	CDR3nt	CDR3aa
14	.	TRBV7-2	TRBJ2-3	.	TGTGCCAGCAGTTATTCCACAGGGCGGGATACGCAGTATTTT	CASSYSTGRDTQYF
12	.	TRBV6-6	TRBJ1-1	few	TGTGCCAGCAGTTATCCAGAGGCTGAAGCTTTCTTT	CASSYPEAEAFF
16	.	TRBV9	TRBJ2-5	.	TGTGCCAGCAGCGTAACTCCCTCTTCAGATCAAGAGACCCAGTACTTC	CASSVTPSSDQETQYF
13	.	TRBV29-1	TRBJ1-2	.	TGCAGCCTACGAACCGGGCTCAGAGGTGGCTACACCTTC	CSLRTGLRGGYTF
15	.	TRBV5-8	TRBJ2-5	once	TGTGCCAGCAGCCGAGAACAGGGATCGTGGAAGACCCAGTACTTC	CASSREQGSWKTQYF
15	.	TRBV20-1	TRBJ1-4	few	TGCAGTGCACCTCAGGGCGGGGGCCCCAATGAAAAACTGTTTTTT	CSAPQGGGPNEKLFF
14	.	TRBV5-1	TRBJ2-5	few	TGCGCCAGCAGTTTACTAACGGCTCAAGAGACCCAGTACTTC	CASSLLTAQETQYF
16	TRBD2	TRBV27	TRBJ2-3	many	TGTGCCAGCAGTAAGGGACTAGCTAGGTTCACAGATACGCAGTATTTT	CASSKGLARFTDTQYF
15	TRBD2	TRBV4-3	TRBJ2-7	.	TGCGCCAGCAGCCAAGACTGGGGGGGGAGTTACGAGCAGTACTTC	CASSQDWGGSYEQYF
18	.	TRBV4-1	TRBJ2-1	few	TGCGCCAGCAGCCAAGATCGGGGGGAGACAGGGCGAGGCAATGAGCAGTTCTTC	CASSQDRGETGRGNEQFF
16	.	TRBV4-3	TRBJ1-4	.	TGCGCCAGCAGCCAAGGACGCGGGACAACTAATGAAAAACTGTTTTTT	CASSQGRGTTNEKLFF
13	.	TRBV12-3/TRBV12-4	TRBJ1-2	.	TGTGCCAGCAGTTTATCTGGACTTTATGGCTACACCTTC	CASSLSGLYGYTF
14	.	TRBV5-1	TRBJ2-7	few	TGCGCCAGCAGCAACTCCGGGAGCTCCTACGAGCAGTACTTC	CASSNSGSSYEQYF
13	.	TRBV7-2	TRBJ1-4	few	TGTGCCAGCAGCTTAGGCTCCAGCCGGGAACTGTTTTTT	CASSLGSSRELFF
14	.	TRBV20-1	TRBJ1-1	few	TGCAGTGCTAGAATCGGGATTATGAACACTGAAGCTTTCTTT	CSARIGIMNTEAFF
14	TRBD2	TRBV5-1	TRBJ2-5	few	TGCGCCAGCAAACCTAGCGGGCAGGAAGAGACCCAGTACTTC	CASKPSGQEETQYF
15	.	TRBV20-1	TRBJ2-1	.	TGCAGTGCTAGTGTCCTATCCGGTTCATACAATGAGCAGTTCTTC	CSASVLSGSYNEQFF
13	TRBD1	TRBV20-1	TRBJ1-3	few	TGCAGTGCTCAGGGGGCAGCGGGAAACACCATATATTTT	CSAQGAAGNTIYF
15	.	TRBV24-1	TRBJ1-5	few	TGTGCCACCAGTGTTGCGGGGACGAGCAATCAGCCCCAGCATTTT	CATSVAGTSNQPQHF
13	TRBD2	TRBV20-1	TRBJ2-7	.	TGCAGTGCGTACCCTAGCGGATCCTACGAGCAGTACTTC	CSAYPSGSYEQYF
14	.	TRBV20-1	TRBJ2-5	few	TGCAGTGCTAGTAGGGGCCCCGGGGACGAGACCCAGTACTTC	CSASRGPGDETQYF
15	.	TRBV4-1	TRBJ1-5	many	TGCGCCAGCAGCCAAGAAGGAGGCAGCAATCAGCCCCAGCATTTT	CASSQEGGSNQPQHF
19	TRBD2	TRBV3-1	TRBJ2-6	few	TGTGCCAGCAGCCCGCGGACTAGCGGGGGGGCTTCTGGGGCCAACGTCCTGACTTTC	CASSPRTSGGASGANVLTF
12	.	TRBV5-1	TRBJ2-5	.	TGCGCCAGCAGCTTGGTTGAAGAGACCCGGTACTTC	CASSLVEETRYF
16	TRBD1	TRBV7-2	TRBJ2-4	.	TGTGCCAGCAGCATGCGTCCGGGACAGTCCCCAAACATTCAGTACTTC	CASSMRPGQSPNIQYF
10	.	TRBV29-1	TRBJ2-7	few	TGCAGCGTTGCGGTCGACGAGCAGTACTTC	CSVAVDEQYF
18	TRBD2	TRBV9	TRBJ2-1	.	TGTGCCAGCAGCGTACTTCAGGCCGAAGCGGGGACCTACAATGAGCAGTTCTTC	CASSVLQAEAGTYNEQFF
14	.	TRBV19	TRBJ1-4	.	TGTGCCAGCCTCTTAGTGGGGGGCTCGGAAAAACTGTTTTTT	CASLLVGGSEKLFF
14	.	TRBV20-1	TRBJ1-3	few	TGCAGTGTGAGGGCCCTGAGCTCTGGAAACACCATATATTTT	CSVRALSSGNTIYF
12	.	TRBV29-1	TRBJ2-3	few	TGCAGCGTTGAGACTAGCACAGATACGCAGTATTTT	CSVETSTDTQYF
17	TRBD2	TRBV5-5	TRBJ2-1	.	TGTGCCAGCAGCTTCCGTTTGACTAGCGGGGGGGCCGGTGAGCAGTTCTTC	CASSFRLTSGGAGEQFF
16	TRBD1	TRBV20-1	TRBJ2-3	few	TGCAGTGCTAGATCCTGGACAGGGGGATACACAGATACGCAGTATTTT	CSARSWTGGYTDTQYF
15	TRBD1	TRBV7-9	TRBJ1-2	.	TGTGCCAGCACCATGAGGGGACAGGCTAACTATGGCTACACCTTC	CASTMRGQANYGYTF
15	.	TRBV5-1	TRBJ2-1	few	TGCGCCAGCAGCTTTCAGTCGAGCTCCTACAATGAGCAGTTCTTC	CASSFQSSSYNEQFF
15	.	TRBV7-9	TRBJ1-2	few	TGTGCCAGCAGCCCGGGAGGGACCAGGGCCTATGGCTACACCTTC	CASSPGGTRAYGYTF
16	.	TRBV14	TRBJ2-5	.	TGTGCCAGCAGCCAAGATCGCGACAGGTTCCAAGAGACCCAGTACTTC	CASSQDRDRFQETQYF
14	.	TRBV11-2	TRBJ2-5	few	TGTGCCAGCAGCCAAGCTGCTCCCTCAGAGACCCAGTACTTC	CASSQAAPSETQYF
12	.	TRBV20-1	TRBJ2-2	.	TGCAGTGCTAGAATCGACACCGGGGAGCTGTTTTTT	CSARIDTGELFF
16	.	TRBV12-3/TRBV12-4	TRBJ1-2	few	TGTGCCAGCAGCCGATTTGGGGCACCGTCCGGCTATGGCTACACCTTC	CASSRFGAPSGYGYTF
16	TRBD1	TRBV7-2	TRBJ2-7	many	TGTGCCAGCAGCTTAGTTGGGACAGGGGCGTGGAGGGAGCAGTACTTC	CASSLVGTGAWREQYF
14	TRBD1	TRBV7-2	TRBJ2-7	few	TGTGCCAGCAGCGCGGACAGGGGGCGGTACGAGCAGTACTTC	CASSADRGRYEQYF
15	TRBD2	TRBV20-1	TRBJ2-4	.	TGCAGTGCTTCTCCGGGACTAGCGGTCAAAAACATTCAGTACTTC	CSASPGLAVKNIQYF
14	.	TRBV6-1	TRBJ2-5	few	TGTGCCAGCAGACGGACAGAAAATCAAGAGACCCAGTACTTC	CASRRTENQETQYF
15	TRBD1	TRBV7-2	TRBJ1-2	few	TGTGCCAGCAGGCCATTCCCGGGACAGGGAGGCGGCTACACCTTC	CASRPFPGQGGGYTF
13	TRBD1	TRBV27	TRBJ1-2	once	TGTGCCAGCGGACAGGGGACTAACTATGGCTACACCTTC	CASGQGTNYGYTF
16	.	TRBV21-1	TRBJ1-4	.	TGTGCCAGCAGCAAAGTCAGTAAGGGGGCGAGTGAAAAACTGTTTTTT	CASSKVSKGASEKLFF